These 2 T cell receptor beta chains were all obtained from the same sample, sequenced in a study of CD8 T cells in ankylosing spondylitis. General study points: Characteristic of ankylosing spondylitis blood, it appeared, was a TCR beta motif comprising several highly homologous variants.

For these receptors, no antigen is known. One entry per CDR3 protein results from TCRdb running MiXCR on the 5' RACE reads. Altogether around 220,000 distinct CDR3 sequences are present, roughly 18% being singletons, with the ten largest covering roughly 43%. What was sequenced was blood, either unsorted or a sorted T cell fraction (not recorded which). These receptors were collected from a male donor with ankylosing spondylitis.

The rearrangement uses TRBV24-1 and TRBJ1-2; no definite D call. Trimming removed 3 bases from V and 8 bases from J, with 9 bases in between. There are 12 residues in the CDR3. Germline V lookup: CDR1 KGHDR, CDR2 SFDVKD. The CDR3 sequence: CATSDPSGGYTF. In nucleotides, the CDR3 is TGTGCCACCAGTGATCCCTCGGGGGGCTACACCTTC.

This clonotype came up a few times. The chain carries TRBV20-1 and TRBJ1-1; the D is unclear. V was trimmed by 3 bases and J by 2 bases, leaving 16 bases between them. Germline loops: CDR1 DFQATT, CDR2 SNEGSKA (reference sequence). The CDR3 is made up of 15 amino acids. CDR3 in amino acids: CSASSGSSLNTEAFF. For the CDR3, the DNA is TGCAGTGCTAGTTCCGGCAGCTCACTAAACACTGAAGCTTTCTTT.